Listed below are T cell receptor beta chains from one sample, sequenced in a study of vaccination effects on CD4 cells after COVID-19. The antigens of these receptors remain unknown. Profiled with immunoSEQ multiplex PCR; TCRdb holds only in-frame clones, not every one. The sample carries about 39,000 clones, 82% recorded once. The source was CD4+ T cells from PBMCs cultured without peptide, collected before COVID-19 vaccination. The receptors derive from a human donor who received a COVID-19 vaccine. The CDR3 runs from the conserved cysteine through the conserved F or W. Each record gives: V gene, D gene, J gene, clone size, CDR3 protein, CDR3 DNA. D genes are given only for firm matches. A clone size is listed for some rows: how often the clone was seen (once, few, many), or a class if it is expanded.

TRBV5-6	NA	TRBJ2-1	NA	CASSLYGSSYNEQFF	TGTGCCAGCAGCCTTTACGGCAGCTCCTACAATGAGCAGTTCTTC
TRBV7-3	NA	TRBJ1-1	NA	CASSLTMNTEAFF	TGTGCCAGCAGCTTAACCATGAACACTGAAGCTTTCTTT
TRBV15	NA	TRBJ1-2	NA	CATSRDGTPEGYTF	TGTGCCACCAGCAGAGATGGGACCCCTGAAGGCTACACCTTC
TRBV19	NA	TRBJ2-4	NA	CASSIDPRGSDIQYF	TGTGCCAGTAGTATAGACCCTCGAGGGTCTGACATTCAGTACTTC
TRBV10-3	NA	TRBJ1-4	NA	CAISESGGSNEKLFF	TGTGCCATCAGTGAGTCGGGCGGATCTAATGAAAAACTGTTTTTT
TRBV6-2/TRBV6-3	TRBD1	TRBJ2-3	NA	CASSLYRGGTDTQYF	TGTGCCAGCAGCCTTTACAGGGGCGGCACAGATACGCAGTATTTT
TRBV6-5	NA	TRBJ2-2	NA	CASTATLNTGELFF	TGTGCCAGCACCGCGACTCTAAACACCGGGGAGCTGTTTTTT
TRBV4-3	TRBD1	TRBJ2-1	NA	CASSQVDRAAYNEQFF	TGCGCCAGCAGCCAGGTCGACAGGGCAGCCTACAATGAGCAGTTCTTC
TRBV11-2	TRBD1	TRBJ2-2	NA	CASRHPGQGMVAELFF	TGTGCCAGCAGACACCCGGGACAGGGAATGGTCGCGGAGCTGTTTTTT
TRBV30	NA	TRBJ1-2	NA	CAWGRDQRGYTF	TGTGCCTGGGGCCGGGACCAAAGGGGCTACACCTTC
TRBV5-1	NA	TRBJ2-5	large	CASSFEGRETQYF	TGCGCCAGCAGCTTCGAGGGGCGGGAGACCCAGTACTTC
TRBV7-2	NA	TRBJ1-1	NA	CASSSMAGNTEAFF	TGTGCCAGCAGCTCGATGGCAGGGAACACTGAAGCTTTCTTT
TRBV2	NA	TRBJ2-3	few	CASSDPNLARTDTQYF	TGTGCCAGCAGTGACCCAAATTTAGCCCGCACAGATACGCAGTATTTT
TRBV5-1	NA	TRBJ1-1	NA	CASSLQGGDTEAFF	TGCGCCAGCAGCTTACAGGGAGGTGACACTGAAGCTTTCTTT
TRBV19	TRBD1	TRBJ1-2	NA	CASSRDSYYGYTF	TGTGCCAGTAGCCGGGACAGTTACTATGGCTACACCTTC
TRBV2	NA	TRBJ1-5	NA	CASSGRINQPQHF	TGTGCCAGCAGTGGCCGGATCAATCAGCCCCAGCATTTT
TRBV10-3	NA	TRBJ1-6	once	CAISEVGSSYNSPLHF	TGTGCCATCAGTGAAGTTGGGAGCTCCTATAATTCACCCCTCCACTTT
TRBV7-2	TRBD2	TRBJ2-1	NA	CASILSGGVYNEQFF	TGTGCCAGCATCCTTAGCGGGGGGGTTTACAATGAGCAGTTCTTC
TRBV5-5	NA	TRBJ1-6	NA	CASSLQVRDSPLHF	TGTGCCAGCAGCTTACAGGTTAGGGATTCACCCCTCCACTTT
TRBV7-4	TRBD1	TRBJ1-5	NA	CASSYHSGTGNQPQHF	TGTGCCAGCAGCTACCACTCCGGGACAGGGAATCAGCCCCAGCATTTT
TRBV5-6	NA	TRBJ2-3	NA	CASSPFVRTATGDTQYF	TGTGCCAGCAGCCCATTCGTGAGGACAGCCACGGGAGATACGCAGTATTTT
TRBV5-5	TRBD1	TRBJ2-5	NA	CASSLGTGPQTQYF	TGTGCCAGCAGCTTAGGGACAGGGCCACAGACCCAGTACTTC
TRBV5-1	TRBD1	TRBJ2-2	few	CASSAGTANTGELFF	TGCGCCAGCAGCGCCGGGACAGCGAACACCGGGGAGCTGTTTTTT
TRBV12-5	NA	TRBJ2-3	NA	CASGLGEASTDTQYF	TGTGCTAGTGGTTTGGGGGAAGCTAGCACAGATACGCAGTATTTT
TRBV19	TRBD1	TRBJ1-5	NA	CASMGQGSNQPQHF	TGTGCCAGTATGGGACAGGGTAGCAATCAGCCCCAGCATTTT
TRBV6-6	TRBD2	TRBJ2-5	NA	CASSPAGRLAAETQYF	TGTGCCAGCAGCCCGGCGGGGAGACTAGCGGCGGAGACCCAGTACTTC